This T cell receptor (beta chain) is from a study of T cell changes during pregnancy in multiple sclerosis. TCRdb's table, derived via immunoSEQ multiplex PCR, lists solely in-frame clones and lacks some. The data contain some 87,000 clones, roughly 96% of them singletons. CDR3 length: 14 residues. Germline V gene lookup returns CDR1 GTSNPN and CDR2 SVGIG (reference sequence). V lost 4 bases to trimming and J lost 9 bases; unmatched junction nucleotides: 11. The sample here was peripheral blood, taken in the second trimester of pregnancy. The receptor was derived from a female donor with multiple sclerosis, enrolled in a pregnancy study. V and J are TRBV30 and TRBJ2-1, with 8 bases that match TRBD2. In DNA form, the CDR3 reads TGTGCCTGGAAAGGGACTAGAGGTCGAAGTGAGCAGTTCTTC. As protein: CAWKGTRGRSEQFF.